This is a list of T cell receptor beta chains from one sample in a study of glioma-infiltrating T cells. TCRdb processed the multiplex PCR reads anew with MiXCR; each CDR3 protein has one entry. Here the sample spans a few hundred thousand distinct CDR3 sequences, more than 35% being singletons. The sequencing sample was made of glioma tissue, nonneoplastic brain tissue, or PBMCs (not recorded which). These receptors were obtained from a human donor with low-grade glioma or glioblastoma, undergoing nonglioma brain surgery, or in good health (not recorded which). Each CDR3 is given with its conserved first and last residue. Fields, in order: J gene, D gene, V gene, clone size, CDR3 protein, CDR3 DNA. D genes are given only for firm matches. The listing skips clone size in some rows; elsewhere it reads once, few, many or a size class.

J: TRBJ2-5; D: NA; V: TRBV10-2; size: few; CDR3: CASSETNQETQYF; DNA: TGCGCCAGCAGCGAGACTAACCAAGAGACCCAGTACTTC
J: TRBJ2-5; D: TRBD1; V: TRBV6-2/TRBV6-3; size: many; CDR3: CASRDRVAETQYF; DNA: TGTGCCAGCAGAGACAGGGTTGCAGAGACCCAGTACTTC
J: TRBJ1-1; D: NA; V: TRBV28; size: many; CDR3: CASRAGGPGWTEAFF; DNA: TGTGCCAGCAGGGCCGGGGGACCGGGATGGACTGAAGCTTTCTTT
J: TRBJ1-6; D: NA; V: TRBV2; size: few; CDR3: CASSEGGVPFLPLHF; DNA: TGTGCCAGCAGTGAAGGTGGAGTCCCCTTTCTACCCCTCCACTTT
J: TRBJ2-2; D: NA; V: TRBV27; size: few; CDR3: CASSFSNTGELFF; DNA: TGTGCCAGCAGTTTTTCGAACACCGGGGAGCTGTTTTTT
J: TRBJ2-2; D: TRBD2; V: TRBV27; size: many; CDR3: CASSYTLAGGGELFF; DNA: TGTGCCAGCAGTTACACCCTAGCGGGAGGCGGGGAGCTGTTTTTT
J: TRBJ2-7; D: NA; V: TRBV28; size: few; CDR3: CASSFAATYIEQYF; DNA: TGTGCCAGCAGTTTCGCAGCTACTTACATCGAGCAGTACTTC
J: TRBJ2-4; D: NA; V: TRBV20-1; size: NA; CDR3: CSPQEGSAKNIQYF; DNA: TGCAGCCCCCAAGAGGGGTCCGCCAAAAACATTCAGTACTTC
J: TRBJ2-3; D: NA; V: TRBV28; size: few; CDR3: CASLNVRTATDTQYF; DNA: TGTGCCAGCCTCAACGTGCGTACCGCCACAGATACGCAGTATTTT
J: TRBJ2-2; D: NA; V: TRBV2; size: NA; CDR3: CASSPGPKLFF; DNA: TGTGCCAGCAGTCCGGGACCGAAGCTGTTTTTT
J: TRBJ1-1; D: TRBD1; V: TRBV3-1; size: few; CDR3: CASSLVPGQGLTEAFF; DNA: TGTGCCAGCAGCCTAGTCCCGGGACAGGGGTTAACTGAAGCTTTCTTT
J: TRBJ1-5; D: NA; V: TRBV27; size: many; CDR3: CASSRTPAGFNQPQHF; DNA: TGTGCCAGCAGCAGAACCCCCGCGGGGTTCAATCAGCCCCAGCATTTT
J: TRBJ2-4; D: NA; V: TRBV4-3; size: NA; CDR3: CASSLTRTELAKNIQYF; DNA: TGCGCCAGCAGCCTCACCCGGACGGAACTAGCCAAAAACATTCAGTACTTC
J: TRBJ2-3; D: NA; V: TRBV18; size: NA; CDR3: CASSQALTTDTQYF; DNA: TGTGCCAGCTCCCAAGCGTTGACCACAGATACGCAGTATTTT
J: TRBJ2-2; D: NA; V: TRBV6-2/TRBV6-3; size: once; CDR3: CACSHNTGELFF; DNA: TGTGCCTGCAGCCATAACACCGGGGAGCTGTTTTTT
J: TRBJ2-2; D: NA; V: TRBV4-1; size: NA; CDR3: CASSQLMGLNTGELFF; DNA: TGCGCCAGCAGCCAATTGATGGGTCTCAACACCGGGGAGCTGTTTTTT
J: TRBJ2-5; D: TRBD1; V: TRBV20-1; size: many; CDR3: CSVPGQGGETQYF; DNA: TGCAGTGTACCGGGACAGGGAGGAGAGACCCAGTACTTC
J: TRBJ1-1; D: NA; V: TRBV20-1; size: many; CDR3: CSAREGHTYTEAFF; DNA: TGCAGTGCTAGAGAAGGGCACACTTACACTGAAGCTTTCTTT
J: TRBJ2-1; D: NA; V: TRBV19; size: few; CDR3: CASSLAGEQFF; DNA: TGTGCCAGTAGTCTCGCGGGTGAGCAGTTCTTC
J: TRBJ2-2; D: TRBD2; V: TRBV3-1; size: few; CDR3: CASSQASLAVDTGELFF; DNA: TGTGCCAGCAGCCAAGCTAGCCTAGCGGTAGACACCGGGGAGCTGTTTTTT
J: TRBJ1-1; D: NA; V: TRBV3-1; size: NA; CDR3: CASSFRRVRTEAFF; DNA: TGTGCCAGCAGCTTCCGGAGGGTGCGAACTGAAGCTTTCTTT
J: TRBJ2-3; D: NA; V: TRBV20-1; size: NA; CDR3: CSARVSWISTDTQYF; DNA: TGCAGTGCTAGAGTGTCATGGATAAGCACAGATACGCAGTATTTT
J: TRBJ2-1; D: NA; V: TRBV19; size: NA; CDR3: CASSLGTDRPYNEQFF; DNA: TGTGCCAGTAGTCTCGGGACTGATCGTCCCTACAATGAGCAGTTCTTC
J: TRBJ2-7; D: NA; V: TRBV27; size: many; CDR3: CASAWDTSSYEQYF; DNA: TGTGCCAGCGCCTGGGACACGAGCTCCTACGAGCAGTACTTC
J: TRBJ2-7; D: TRBD2; V: TRBV20-1; size: few; CDR3: CSARDPAGPGQQYF; DNA: TGCAGTGCTAGAGATCCAGCGGGGCCGGGACAGCAGTACTTC
J: TRBJ1-1; D: NA; V: TRBV5-1; size: few; CDR3: CASSFRWRNEAFF; DNA: TGCGCCAGCAGCTTTAGGTGGCGCAATGAAGCTTTCTTT
J: TRBJ2-3; D: TRBD2; V: TRBV7-9; size: NA; CDR3: CASSSPVAGVVDTQYF; DNA: TGTGCCAGCAGCTCCCCGGTAGCGGGAGTGGTGGATACGCAGTATTTT
J: TRBJ2-1; D: TRBD1; V: TRBV20-1; size: NA; CDR3: CSARDRRLGQGAHNEQFF; DNA: TGCAGTGCTAGAGATCGGCGGTTGGGACAGGGGGCACACAATGAGCAGTTCTTC
J: TRBJ2-1; D: TRBD2; V: TRBV20-1; size: few; CDR3: CSARAAAGLAGSNEQFF; DNA: TGCAGTGCTAGAGCTGCAGCGGGACTAGCGGGGAGCAATGAGCAGTTCTTC
J: TRBJ2-7; D: TRBD1; V: TRBV27; size: many; CDR3: CASSLMDRGYEQYF; DNA: TGTGCCAGCAGTTTAATGGACAGGGGGTACGAGCAGTACTTC
J: TRBJ2-1; D: NA; V: TRBV6-1; size: many; CDR3: CASSEQRNDYNEQFF; DNA: TGTGCCAGCAGTGAGCAAAGGAACGATTACAATGAGCAGTTCTTC
J: TRBJ2-7; D: TRBD1; V: TRBV20-1; size: NA; CDR3: CSATGTGGYEQYF; DNA: TGCAGTGCTACCGGGACAGGGGGCTACGAGCAGTACTTC
J: TRBJ1-4; D: NA; V: TRBV6-6; size: many; CDR3: CASSYNSEKLFF; DNA: TGTGCCAGCAGTTACAACAGCGAAAAACTGTTTTTT
J: TRBJ2-1; D: NA; V: TRBV20-1; size: many; CDR3: CSGVVPPRTGEQFF; DNA: TGCAGTGGCGTAGTCCCCCCGCGAACTGGTGAGCAGTTCTTC
J: TRBJ2-1; D: NA; V: TRBV19; size: few; CDR3: CASSIDVTLYNEQFF; DNA: TGTGCCAGTAGTATTGACGTTACCCTCTACAATGAGCAGTTCTTC
J: TRBJ2-5; D: TRBD2; V: TRBV2; size: NA; CDR3: CASSALGLAGDTQYF; DNA: TGTGCCAGCAGTGCCCTCGGACTAGCGGGAGACACCCAGTACTTC
J: TRBJ1-2; D: NA; V: TRBV28; size: NA; CDR3: CASSPAGLYGYTF; DNA: TGTGCCAGCAGCCCGGCGGGGCTCTATGGCTACACCTTC
J: TRBJ2-7; D: TRBD2; V: TRBV7-9; size: NA; CDR3: CASSFKKREGGYEQYF; DNA: TGTGCCAGCAGCTTCAAAAAGCGGGAGGGCGGATACGAGCAGTACTTC
J: TRBJ1-5; D: NA; V: TRBV25-1; size: NA; CDR3: CASSHPRPREGQPQHF; DNA: TGTGCCAGCAGCCACCCCCGGCCCAGGGAGGGACAGCCCCAGCATTTT
J: TRBJ2-7; D: NA; V: TRBV6-2/TRBV6-3; size: NA; CDR3: CASSYGGGLIRSSYEQYF; DNA: TGTGCCAGCAGTTACGGCGGCGGCTTAATAAGGAGCTCCTACGAGCAGTACTTC
J: TRBJ2-7; D: NA; V: TRBV29-1; size: NA; CDR3: CSFMEDEQYF; DNA: TGCAGCTTTATGGAGGACGAGCAGTACTTC
J: TRBJ2-7; D: NA; V: TRBV28; size: NA; CDR3: CASSQRNEQYF; DNA: TGTGCCAGCAGTCAGCGCAACGAGCAGTACTTC
J: TRBJ2-3; D: NA; V: TRBV6-2/TRBV6-3; size: many; CDR3: CASSLTHVGADTQYF; DNA: TGTGCCAGCAGTCTCACCCACGTCGGAGCAGATACGCAGTATTTT
J: TRBJ1-1; D: NA; V: TRBV27; size: many; CDR3: CASSLSREVNTEAFF; DNA: TGTGCCAGCAGTTTATCAAGGGAGGTGAACACTGAAGCTTTCTTT
J: TRBJ2-2; D: TRBD1; V: TRBV20-1; size: few; CDR3: CSARGTGKLTGELFF; DNA: TGCAGTGCTAGGGGGACAGGGAAACTCACCGGGGAGCTGTTTTTT
J: TRBJ2-3; D: NA; V: TRBV20-1; size: many; CDR3: CSASSRESTDTQYF; DNA: TGCAGTGCTAGCTCCAGGGAGAGCACAGATACGCAGTATTTT
J: TRBJ2-7; D: NA; V: TRBV20-1; size: few; CDR3: CSARAPPVGDEQYF; DNA: TGCAGTGCTAGAGCCCCCCCGGTGGGGGACGAGCAGTACTTC
J: TRBJ1-1; D: NA; V: TRBV3-1; size: NA; CDR3: CASSLDPVGEPNTEAFF; DNA: TGTGCCAGCAGCCTGGATCCGGTGGGAGAGCCAAACACTGAAGCTTTCTTT
J: TRBJ2-7; D: NA; V: TRBV20-1; size: NA; CDR3: CSASPWGVQPYEQYF; DNA: TGCAGTGCCTCCCCGTGGGGGGTCCAACCCTACGAGCAGTACTTC
J: TRBJ2-7; D: NA; V: TRBV6-2/TRBV6-3; size: few; CDR3: CASSYSPSTSYEQYF; DNA: TGTGCCAGCAGTTACTCACCCTCGACGAGCTACGAGCAGTACTTC
J: TRBJ1-6; D: NA; V: TRBV6-1; size: many; CDR3: CASTGQQDSPLHF; DNA: TGTGCCAGCACAGGACAGCAGGATTCACCCCTCCACTTT
J: TRBJ2-7; D: NA; V: TRBV6-2/TRBV6-3; size: many; CDR3: CASRPSPGQTYEQYF; DNA: TGTGCCAGCAGACCCTCCCCCGGACAGACCTACGAGCAGTACTTC
J: TRBJ1-2; D: NA; V: TRBV20-1; size: NA; CDR3: CSANTRNYGYTF; DNA: TGCAGTGCGAACACCCGAAACTATGGCTACACCTTC
J: TRBJ2-5; D: NA; V: TRBV4-3; size: few; CDR3: CASSQVSGETQYF; DNA: TGCGCCAGCAGCCAAGTATCTGGAGAGACCCAGTACTTC
J: TRBJ2-3; D: NA; V: TRBV20-1; size: NA; CDR3: CSAPPPRADTQYF; DNA: TGCAGTGCGCCCCCCCCCCGGGCAGATACGCAGTATTTT
J: TRBJ2-3; D: NA; V: TRBV7-2; size: NA; CDR3: CASIWLVDTQYF; DNA: TGTGCCAGCATTTGGCTTGTAGATACGCAGTATTTT
J: TRBJ1-1; D: NA; V: TRBV4-1; size: NA; CDR3: CASSQIGANTEAFF; DNA: TGCGCCAGCAGCCAAATTGGGGCGAACACTGAAGCTTTCTTT